This T cell receptor beta chain was captured in a study of blood T cell repertoires in COVID-19. For the study at large: Samples taken during acute and convalescent COVID-19 were collected in the United States, Italy and Spain. Nucleic acid was either cDNA or gDNA, and it came from T cells, B-cell-depleted T cells, or PBMCs.

This clone was observed a single time. How the authors handled the data: Nucleated cell counts were estimated from reference gene primer amplification. Profiling relied on immunoSEQ multiplex PCR, and the TCRdb table lists in-frame clones only, not all of them. V and J calls and clone size are given by that table; D and trimming were obtained from the DNA. The table has some 300,000 clones, about nine tenths seen once. The CDR3 loop spans 15 amino acids. J was trimmed by 2 bases and V by 2 bases; bases with no gene match: 6. Germline lookup yields CDR1 SGHRS and CDR2 YFSETQ. The clonotype comes from a man aged 18 to 30 with active or convalescent COVID-19. Source material: peripheral blood. The chain couples TRBV5-1 to TRBJ1-2; 7 bases match TRBD1. The CDR3, as DNA: TGCGCCAGCAGCTTCGGAGACAGGGAAAACTATGGCTACACCTTC. It translates to CASSFGDRENYGYTF.